The 10 T cell receptor beta chains below were found in one sample sequenced in a study of blood T cell repertoires in COVID-19. The protocol was immunoSEQ multiplex PCR, while the TCRdb copy is restricted to in-frame clones and leaves out a portion. The sample contains under 350,000 clones, nearly 90% of which appear only once. The sequencing sample was made of peripheral blood. These receptors all stem from a woman aged 25 to 39 with COVID-19, enrolled during active disease.

The CDR3 is CASSAPSGGSGTDTQYF. The CDR3 bases are TGTGCCAGCAGCGCTCCTAGCGGGGGGTCGGGCACAGATACGCAGTATTTT. This chain links TRBV9 with TRBJ2-3; TRBD2 matches at 11 bases. Germline V gene data show CDR1 as SGDLS and CDR2 as YYNGEE. V lost 3 bases to trimming and J lost 1 base; unmatched junction nucleotides: 7. This CDR3 has 17 amino acids.

This clone was recorded once. V is TRBV6-5 and J is TRBJ1-5; D is possibly TRBD1 (5 bases). Germline CDR1 reads MNHEY; CDR2 reads SVGAGI. This CDR3 has 13 amino acids. V lost 5 bases, J lost 10 bases, and 15 bases lay in between. The CDR3 DNA sequence: TGTGCCAGCAGTCAGGACAACAGATCTCCCCAGCATTTT. Translating it yields CASSQDNRSPQHF.

The chain employs TRBV7-8 and TRBJ2-1; a possible D gene is TRBD2 (6 bases). In germline, CDR1 is SGHVS, CDR2 FQNEAQ. V was cut by 1 base and J by 9 bases, with 16 bases left in between. The CDR3 totals 15 residues. CDR3 loop: CASSLEGLGVGEQFF. The CDR3 region has the DNA TGTGCCAGCAGCTTAGAGGGACTGGGAGTGGGTGAGCAGTTCTTC.

The chain carries TRBV13 and TRBJ1-3; D is possibly TRBD1 (5 bases). Germline CDR1 PRHDT, CDR2 FYEKMQ (reference sequence). This CDR3 has 14 residues. V was pared by 2 bases and J by 2 bases, with 7 bases between. Written as DNA, the CDR3 is TGTGCCAGCAGCTTACAAGGGGCTGGAAACACCATATATTTT. Translated, it gives CASSLQGAGNTIYF.

V and J are TRBV23-1 and TRBJ2-3, with D unclear. TRBV23-1 is recorded as an ORF, its role being uncertain. The CDR3 length is 12 residues. Trimming removed 0 bases from V and 14 bases from J, with 12 bases in between. The CDR3 protein is CASSQSARNLYF. The CDR3 DNA reads as TGCGCCAGCAGTCAATCAGCGCGTAACTTGTATTTT.

The chain uses TRBV18 and TRBJ1-2, with 8 bases lining up with TRBD1. The germline CDR1 and CDR2 sequences are KGHSH and LQKENI. The CDR3 length is 15 residues. The junction had 10 bases not matched to a gene; V was cut back by 4 bases and J by 6 bases. CDR3 sequence reads: CASSRSPSTGDGYTF. In DNA, the CDR3 is TGTGCCAGCTCACGGTCCCCCTCGACAGGGGATGGCTACACCTTC.

V gene TRBV4-2 combines with J gene TRBJ2-7; TRBD1 agrees at 10 bases. This CDR3 contains 16 residues. Germline CDR1 and CDR2: LGHNA and YNFKEQ. Losses at the gene ends were 4 bases for V and 5 bases for J; bases not matched to a gene: 11. The CDR3 DNA reads TGTGCCAGCAGCCGTTGGACGGGACAGGGGATTAACGAGCAGTACTTC. Translation gives CASSRWTGQGINEQYF.

In its sample, this clone was seen a few times. V and J are TRBV18 and TRBJ1-1; D may be TRBD1 (6 bases). Trimming removed 3 bases from V and 2 bases from J, with 13 bases in between. The V gene's germline CDR1 is KGHSH and CDR2 LQKENI. The CDR3 extends over 15 amino acids. CDR3 DNA: TGTGCCAGCTCACCCCGACAGGCCGGTAACACTGAAGCTTTCTTT. Encoded protein: CASSPRQAGNTEAFF.

J is TRBJ2-7 and V is TRBV4-2, with 10 bases fitting TRBD2. V was clipped by 1 base and J by 0 bases; unmatched bases: 3. The CDR3 is 16 amino acids. CDR1 LGHNA and CDR2 YNFKEQ come from the germline V gene. CDR3 in DNA: TGTGCCAGCAGCCAAGCAGCGGGGGGGAACTCCTACGAGCAGTACTTC. Translation: CASSQAAGGNSYEQYF.

J is TRBJ2-5 and V is TRBV24-1; 8 bases fit TRBD1. Germline V gene sequence: CDR1 KGHDR, CDR2 SFDVKD. Trimming took 4 bases from V and 5 from J; bases not matched to a gene: 8. The CDR3 totals 15 residues. CDR3 DNA sequence: TGTGCCACCAGTGAAGGGACAGGAGGGGCGGAGACCCAGTACTTC. Amino acids: CATSEGTGGAETQYF.